Below are 13 T cell receptor beta chains sequenced from a single sample in a study of immune heterogeneity within non-small cell lung tumors. Bulk tumor genomic DNA served as template, at around 580 ng per sample. Far-apart biopsies, several per primary tumor, were taken during surgery. Before undergoing curative surgery, patients had newly diagnosed non-small cell lung cancer that was untreated. TCR beta CDR3 was amplified by multiplex PCR using 32 V and 13 J primers. Via MiXCR, TCRdb re-called the multiplex PCR reads, giving one row per CDR3 protein. The profile shows some 11,000 distinct CDR3 sequences, roughly 30% of them singletons. The sequencing input was lung tumor tissue. Every receptor here comes from a woman aged 45 to 65 with non-small cell lung cancer.

As to this clonotype: A much more abundant neighbour one base away suggests this may be a read error. The chain employs TRBV12-3 or TRBV12-4 and TRBJ2-3, with D perhaps being TRBD1 or TRBD2 (5 bases each). This CDR3 contains 15 residues. This chain's CDR3 is CASTLRDGYTDTQYF. The CDR3 DNA reads TGTGCCAGCACTTTAAGGGACGGGTACACAGATACGCAGTATTTT.

As DNA, the CDR3 is TGTGCCAGCAGTTACTCACGGACTAGCGGGATCGAGCAGTTCTTC. Amino acid sequence: CASSYSRTSGIEQFF. The J gene is TRBJ2-1, the V gene TRBV6-5, with TRBD2 identical over 12 bases. The germline CDR1 and CDR2 sequences are MNHEY and SVGAGI. This CDR3 is 15 amino acids long. The trim removed 0 bases at V and 10 bases at J, leaving 4 bases unmatched.

The V and J genes are TRBV7-2 and TRBJ1-1, with D uncertain. The V end was cut by 5 bases, the J end by 1 base, with 11 bases between. The germline CDR1 and CDR2 sequences are SGHTA and FQGNSA. The CDR3 length is 14 residues. The CDR3 is CASSRTHPNTEAFF. In DNA form, the CDR3 reads TGTGCCAGCAGCCGAACGCACCCGAACACTGAAGCTTTCTTT. The variable domain in full, with the rest retrieved from reference TRBV7-2 and TRBJ1-1, is GAGVSQSPSNKVTEKGKDVELRCDPISGHTALYWYRQSLGQGLEFLIYFQGNSAPDKSGLPSDRFSAERTGGSVSTLTIQRTQQEDSAVYLCASSRTHPNTEAFFGQGTRLTVV.

Details on this clonotype: With a much larger clone just one base away, this may be a read error. The chain links TRBV24-1 to TRBJ2-7, with D perhaps matching TRBD2 (5 bases). The ends were cut back, 5 bases at V and 5 bases at J, with 9 bases in the middle. Germline loops: CDR1 KGHDR, CDR2 SFDVKD. This CDR3 has 12 amino acids. The CDR3 here is CATSGSGHEQYF. The CDR3 DNA follows: TGTGCCACCAGTGGGAGCGGCCACGAGCAGTACTTC.

This clonotype has at least ten counts. The CDR3 protein is CASLGPKNEQFF. In nucleotides, the CDR3 is TGTGCCAGCCTAGGCCCAAAGAATGAGCAGTTCTTC. The chain has TRBV6-1 and TRBJ2-1; no reliable D call. Germline lookup yields CDR1 MNHNS and CDR2 SASEGT. This CDR3 region has 12 residues. Trimming left V 8 bases short and J 7 bases short, with 12 bases between.

The rearrangement links TRBV6-1 to TRBJ2-5; 8 bases line up with TRBD1. The V segment lost 6 bases and the J segment 3 bases; nucleotides outside the gene matches: 12. Looked up from germline, CDR1 is MNHNS and CDR2 is SASEGT. CDR3 length: 16 amino acids. The CDR3 sequence: CASSPVKKTGEETQYF. CDR3 bases: TGTGCCAGCAGCCCCGTAAAAAAGACAGGGGAAGAGACCCAGTACTTC.

This clonotype is a singleton in its sample. CDR3 amino acids: CASRKTSSYEQYF. DNA for the CDR3: TGTGCCAGCAGAAAGACTAGCTCCTACGAGCAGTACTTC. This chain joins TRBV6-2 or TRBV6-3 and TRBJ2-7; a weak D match, TRBD2 (6 bases). The germline V gene encodes CDR1 MNHEY and CDR2 SVGEGT. V was trimmed by 6 bases and J by 0 bases, leaving 9 bases between them. The CDR3 is 13 residues long.

This clonotype was found once. J is TRBJ1-1 and V is TRBV7-8; D ambiguous. Trimming cost V 3 bases and J 4 bases, with 18 bases left between them. CDR3 length: 16 amino acids. Germline CDR1 and CDR2: SGHVS and FQNEAQ. As DNA, the CDR3 is TGTGCCAGCAGCTTTCGGCCCGCCTCTGCGGGCACTGAAGCTTTCTTT. Translation: CASSFRPASAGTEAFF.

This sequence joins TRBV28 and TRBJ2-5; TRBD1 matches 10 bases. The CDR3 length is 15 residues. Germline trimming cut 6 bases from V and 4 bases from J; bases unmatched to any gene: 8. Germline-derived CDR1 and CDR2 are MDHEN and SYDVKM. This CDR3 reads CASSGDRGGGETQYF. The CDR3, as DNA: TGTGCCAGCAGCGGGGACAGGGGAGGTGGAGAGACCCAGTACTTC.

This clonotype was picked up many times. The genes are TRBV20-1 and TRBJ2-7; D unclear. Trimming took 2 bases from V and 3 from J, leaving 17 bases between them. This CDR3 region has 15 residues. Germline V gene sequence: CDR1 DFQATT, CDR2 SNEGSKA (reference sequence). CDR3 sequence: CSARKGLGLGYEQYF. DNA of the CDR3: TGCAGTGCTAGAAAGGGCTTGGGTCTTGGCTACGAGCAGTACTTC.

This clonotype showed up just a few times. CDR3 nucleotide sequence: TGCAGTGCTTCCCGGGGGCCGGCCTACAATGAGCAGTTCTTC. It yields the protein CSASRGPAYNEQFF. The chain employs TRBV20-1 and TRBJ2-1, with D possibly called TRBD1 or TRBD2 (6 bases each). Deletions cut 5 bases from V and 2 bases from J, with 13 bases between. CDR1 DFQATT and CDR2 SNEGSKA come from the germline V gene (reference sequence). CDR3 length: 14 residues.

The chain carries TRBV11-3 and TRBJ2-2, with D tentatively TRBD1 (6 bases). With 11 bases removed from V and 0 bases from J, the gap between germline ends came to 10 bases. This CDR3 has 13 residues. Germline CDR1 and CDR2: SGHNT and YENEEA. CDR3 sequence reads: CALRDTNTGELFF. For the CDR3, the DNA is TGTGCCCTAAGGGACACGAACACCGGGGAGCTGTTTTTT.

This clonotype is medium-sized. This rearrangement joins TRBV19 to TRBJ2-2; no clear D gene. Germline V gene sequence: CDR1 LNHDA, CDR2 SQIVND (reference sequence). V was clipped by 10 bases and J by 0 bases, with 21 bases between them. The CDR3 sequence is 17 residues long. The CDR3 DNA is TGTGCCACTCAAGCGACCGGGCGGATGGCGAACACCGGGGAGCTGTTTTTT. Encoded protein: CATQATGRMANTGELFF.